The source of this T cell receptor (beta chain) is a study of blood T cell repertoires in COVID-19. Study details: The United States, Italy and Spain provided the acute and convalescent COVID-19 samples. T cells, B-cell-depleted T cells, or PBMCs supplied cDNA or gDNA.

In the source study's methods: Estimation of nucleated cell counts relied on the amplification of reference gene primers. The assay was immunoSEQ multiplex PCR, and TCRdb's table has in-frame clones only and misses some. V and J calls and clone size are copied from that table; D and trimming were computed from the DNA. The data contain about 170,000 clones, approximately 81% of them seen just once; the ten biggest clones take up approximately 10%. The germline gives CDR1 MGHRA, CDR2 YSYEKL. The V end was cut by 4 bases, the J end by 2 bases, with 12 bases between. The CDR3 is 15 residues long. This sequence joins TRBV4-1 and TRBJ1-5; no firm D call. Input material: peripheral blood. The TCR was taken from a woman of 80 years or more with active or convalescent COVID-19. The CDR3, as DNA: TGCGCCAGCAGCCCTGGCGGGAGAGGCAATCAGCCCCAGCATTTT. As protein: CASSPGGRGNQPQHF.